These 2 T cell receptor beta chains came from one sample sequenced in a study of T cell responses to AZD1222 COVID-19 vaccine. Clones were read by immunoSEQ multiplex PCR, and TCRdb kept only the in-frame ones, dropping some. Seen here are fewer than 150,000 clones, over 85% observed once, and the top ten hold around 3.3%. The material was peripheral blood, obtained on day 0 of AZD1222 vaccination. These receptors were obtained from an adult in good health.

The chain has TRBV6-2 or TRBV6-3 and TRBJ1-1; 8 nucleotides align to TRBD1. Per the germline V gene, CDR1 is MNHEY and CDR2 is SVGEGT. CDR3 length equals 14 residues. The junction had 6 bases not matched to a gene; V was cut back by 7 bases and J by 2 bases. The CDR3 protein is CASTPDRVNTEAFF. In nucleotides, the CDR3 is TGTGCCAGCACCCCGGACAGGGTCAACACTGAAGCTTTCTTT.

The sample holds a few counts of this clone. The V and J genes are TRBV27 and TRBJ2-2; 7 positions match TRBD2. The J segment lost 2 bases and the V segment lost 0 bases, leaving 0 bases of the junction unmatched. Germline V gene sequence: CDR1 MNHEY, CDR2 SMNVEV (reference sequence). The CDR3 has 15 amino acids. Written as DNA, the CDR3 is TGTGCCAGCAGTTTATCGGGACTAAACACCGGGGAGCTGTTTTTT. This translates into CASSLSGLNTGELFF.